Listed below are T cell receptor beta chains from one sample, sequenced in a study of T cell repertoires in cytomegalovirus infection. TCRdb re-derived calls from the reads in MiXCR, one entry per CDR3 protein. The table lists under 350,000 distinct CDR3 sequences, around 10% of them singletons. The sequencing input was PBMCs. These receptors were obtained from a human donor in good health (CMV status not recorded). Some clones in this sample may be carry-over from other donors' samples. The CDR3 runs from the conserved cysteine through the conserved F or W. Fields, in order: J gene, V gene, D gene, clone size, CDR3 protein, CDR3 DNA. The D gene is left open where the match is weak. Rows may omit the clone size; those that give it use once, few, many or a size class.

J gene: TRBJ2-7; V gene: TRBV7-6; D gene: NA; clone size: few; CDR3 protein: CASSLGGGFSYEQYF; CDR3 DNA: TGTGCCAGCAGCTTAGGCGGGGGCTTCTCCTACGAGCAGTACTTC
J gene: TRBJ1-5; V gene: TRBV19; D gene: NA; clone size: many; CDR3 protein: CASSANPPYGGNQPQHF; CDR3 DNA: TGTGCCAGTAGTGCAAATCCACCTTACGGAGGCAATCAGCCCCAGCATTTT
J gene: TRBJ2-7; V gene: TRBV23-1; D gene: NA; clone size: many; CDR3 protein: CASSQSLPVTAVGEQYF; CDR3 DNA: TGCGCCAGCAGTCAATCCCTCCCAGTGACGGCGGTGGGCGAGCAGTACTTC
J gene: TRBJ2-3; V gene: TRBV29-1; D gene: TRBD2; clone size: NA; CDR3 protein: CSVENLAGDYTDTQYF; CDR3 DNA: TGCAGCGTTGAGAACCTAGCGGGGGACTACACAGATACGCAGTATTTT
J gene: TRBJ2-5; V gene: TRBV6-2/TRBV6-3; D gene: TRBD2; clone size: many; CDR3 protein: CASSYSGLVQETQYF; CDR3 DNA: TGTGCCAGCAGTTACTCGGGACTAGTCCAAGAGACCCAGTACTTC
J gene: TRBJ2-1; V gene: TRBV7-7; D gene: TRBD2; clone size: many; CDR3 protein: CASSLTSGEGSYNEQFF; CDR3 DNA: TGTGCTAGCAGCTTAACCAGCGGGGAGGGATCCTACAATGAGCAGTTCTTC
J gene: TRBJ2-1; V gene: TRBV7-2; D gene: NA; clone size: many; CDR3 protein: CASGSRGNEQFF; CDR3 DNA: TGTGCCAGCGGGTCCAGGGGTAATGAGCAGTTCTTC
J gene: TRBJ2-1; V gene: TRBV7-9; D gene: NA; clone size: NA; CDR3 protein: CASSLEGRRNEQFF; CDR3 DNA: TGTGCCAGCAGCTTAGAAGGCAGGCGCAATGAGCAGTTCTTC
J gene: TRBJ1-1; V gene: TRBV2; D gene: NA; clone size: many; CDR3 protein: CASMRQDTKNTEAFF; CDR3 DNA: TGTGCCAGCATGAGGCAGGACACAAAAAACACTGAAGCTTTCTTT
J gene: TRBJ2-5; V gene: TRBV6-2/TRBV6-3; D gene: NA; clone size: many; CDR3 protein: CASSFQVVSETQYF; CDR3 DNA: TGTGCCAGCAGCTTCCAGGTAGTTTCGGAGACCCAGTACTTC
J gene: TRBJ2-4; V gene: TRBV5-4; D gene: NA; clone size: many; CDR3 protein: CASSLAKEGGNIQYF; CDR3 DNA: TGTGCCAGCAGCTTGGCCAAGGAGGGTGGAAACATTCAGTACTTC
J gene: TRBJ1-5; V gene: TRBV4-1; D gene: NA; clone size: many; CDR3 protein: CASSQDWGKTQHF; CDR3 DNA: TGCGCCAGCAGCCAAGATTGGGGGAAGACCCAGCATTTT
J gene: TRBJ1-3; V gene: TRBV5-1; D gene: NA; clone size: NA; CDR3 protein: CASSLTEKDTIYF; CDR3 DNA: TGCGCCAGCAGCTTGACGGAAAAGGACACCATATATTTT
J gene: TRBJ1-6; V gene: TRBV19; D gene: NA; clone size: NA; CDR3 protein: CASTDADSPLHF; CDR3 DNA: TGTGCCAGTACCGACGCCGATTCACCCCTCCACTTT
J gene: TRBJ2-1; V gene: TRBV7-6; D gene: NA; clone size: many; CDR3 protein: CASSLAEGISYNEQFF; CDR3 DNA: TGTGCCAGCAGCTTAGCGGAGGGGATCTCCTACAATGAGCAGTTCTTC
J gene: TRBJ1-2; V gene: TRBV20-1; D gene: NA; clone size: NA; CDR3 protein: CSATYYGYTF; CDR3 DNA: TGCAGTGCCACCTACTATGGCTACACCTTC
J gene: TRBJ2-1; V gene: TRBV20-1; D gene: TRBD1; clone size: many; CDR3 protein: CSARGDRRSYNEQFF; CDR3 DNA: TGCAGTGCTAGAGGGGACAGGCGAAGTTACAATGAGCAGTTCTTC
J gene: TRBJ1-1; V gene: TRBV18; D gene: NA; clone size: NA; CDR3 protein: CASSPREGADGTEAFF; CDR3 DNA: TGTGCCAGCTCACCAAGGGAAGGGGCCGACGGCACTGAAGCTTTCTTT
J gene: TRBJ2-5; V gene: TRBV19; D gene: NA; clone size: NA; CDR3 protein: CASSRAGPEAQYF; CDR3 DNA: TGTGCCAGTAGCCGGGCGGGGCCGGAGGCCCAGTACTTC
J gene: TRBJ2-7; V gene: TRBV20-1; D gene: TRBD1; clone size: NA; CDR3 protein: CSASRIPYRGEQYF; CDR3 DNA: TGCAGTGCTAGTCGCATCCCCTACAGGGGCGAGCAGTACTTC
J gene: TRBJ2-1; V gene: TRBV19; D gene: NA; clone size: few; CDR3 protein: CASSMFPDGVPYNEQFF; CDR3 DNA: TGTGCCAGTAGTATGTTTCCTGACGGGGTCCCTTACAATGAGCAGTTCTTC
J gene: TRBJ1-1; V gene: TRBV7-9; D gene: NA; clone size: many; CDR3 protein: CASSLILSSSLHTEAFF; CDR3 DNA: TGTGCCAGCAGCTTAATCTTGAGTTCGTCCCTCCACACTGAAGCTTTCTTT
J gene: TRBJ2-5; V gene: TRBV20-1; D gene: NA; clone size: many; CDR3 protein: CSASQGLGETQYF; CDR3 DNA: TGCAGTGCTAGTCAAGGGTTAGGAGAGACCCAGTACTTC
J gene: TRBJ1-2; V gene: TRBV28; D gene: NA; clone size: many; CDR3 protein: CASSFLTASGYGYTF; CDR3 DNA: TGTGCCAGCAGTTTTTTGACAGCCTCGGGCTATGGCTACACCTTC
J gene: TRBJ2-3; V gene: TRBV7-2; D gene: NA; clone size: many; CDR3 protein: CASSPDYLTDTQYF; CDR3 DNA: TGTGCCAGCAGCCCCGACTACCTCACAGATACGCAGTATTTT
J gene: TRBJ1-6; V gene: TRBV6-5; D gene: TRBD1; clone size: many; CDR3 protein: CASRLTGGWNNSPLHF; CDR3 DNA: TGTGCCAGCAGGTTGACAGGGGGCTGGAATAATTCACCCCTCCACTTT
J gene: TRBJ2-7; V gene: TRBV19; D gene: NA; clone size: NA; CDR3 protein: CASSSLGGFSYEQYF; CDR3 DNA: TGTGCCAGTAGTTCCCTAGGGGGGTTTTCCTACGAGCAGTACTTC
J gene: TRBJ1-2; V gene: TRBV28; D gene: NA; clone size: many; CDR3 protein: CASSLVTRGIEGYGYTF; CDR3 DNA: TGTGCCAGCAGCCTAGTCACCAGGGGAATAGAGGGCTATGGCTACACCTTC
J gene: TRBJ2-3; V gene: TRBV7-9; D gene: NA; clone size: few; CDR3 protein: CASSLIQATEDTQYF; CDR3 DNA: TGTGCCAGCAGCTTAATACAGGCCACAGAAGATACGCAGTATTTT
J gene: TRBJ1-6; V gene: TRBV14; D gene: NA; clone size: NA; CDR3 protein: CASSPQEGIDSPLHF; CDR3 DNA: TGTGCCAGCAGCCCCCAGGAGGGTATAGATTCACCCCTCCACTTT
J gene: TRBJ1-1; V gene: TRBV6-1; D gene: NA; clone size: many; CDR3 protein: CASSEHTNTEAFF; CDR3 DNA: TGTGCCAGCAGTGAACACACAAACACTGAAGCTTTCTTT
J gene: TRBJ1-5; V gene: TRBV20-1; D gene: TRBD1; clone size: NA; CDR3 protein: CSAVTGGWGNQPQHF; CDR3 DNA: TGCAGTGCTGTTACAGGGGGCTGGGGCAATCAGCCCCAGCATTTT
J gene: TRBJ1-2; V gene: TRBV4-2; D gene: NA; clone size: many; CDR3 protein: CASGGRQDSQGYTF; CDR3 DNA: TGTGCCAGCGGGGGGAGACAGGACTCGCAGGGCTACACCTTC
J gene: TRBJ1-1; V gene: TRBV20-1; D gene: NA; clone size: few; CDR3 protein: CSASRALNTEAFF; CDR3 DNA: TGCAGTGCCTCCAGAGCCCTGAACACTGAAGCTTTCTTT
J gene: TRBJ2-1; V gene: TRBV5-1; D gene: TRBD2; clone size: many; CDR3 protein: CASSSGLAGGPSSYNEQFF; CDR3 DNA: TGCGCCAGCAGCTCGGGACTAGCGGGGGGCCCAAGCTCCTACAATGAGCAGTTCTTC
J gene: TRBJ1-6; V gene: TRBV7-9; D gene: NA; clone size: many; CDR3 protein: CASSAKGYSPLHF; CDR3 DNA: TGTGCCAGCAGCGCTAAGGGCTATTCACCCCTCCACTTT
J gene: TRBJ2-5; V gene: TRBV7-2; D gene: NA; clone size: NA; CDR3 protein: CASSLAPRKGAQYF; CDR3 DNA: TGTGCCAGCAGCTTAGCGCCCCGGAAGGGGGCCCAGTACTTC
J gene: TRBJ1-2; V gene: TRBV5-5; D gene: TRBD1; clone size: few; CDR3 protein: CASSMGTGRGYTF; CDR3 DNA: TGTGCCAGCAGCATGGGGACAGGGCGAGGCTACACCTTC
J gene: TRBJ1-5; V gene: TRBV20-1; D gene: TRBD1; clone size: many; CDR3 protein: CSALTGGVQPQHF; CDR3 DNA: TGCAGTGCGCTAACAGGGGGCGTACAGCCCCAGCATTTT
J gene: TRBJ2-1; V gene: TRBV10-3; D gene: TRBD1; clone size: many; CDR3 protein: CAISPGQGANEQFF; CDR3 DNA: TGTGCCATCAGTCCGGGTCAGGGGGCTAATGAGCAGTTCTTC
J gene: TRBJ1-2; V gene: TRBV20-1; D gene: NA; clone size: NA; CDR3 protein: CSASRLRDKSRSNYGYTF; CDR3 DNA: TGCAGTGCTAGTCGGCTCCGGGACAAAAGTCGATCTAACTATGGCTACACCTTC
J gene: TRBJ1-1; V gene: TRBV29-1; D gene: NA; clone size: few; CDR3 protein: CSVEAGRRAFF; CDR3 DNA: TGCAGCGTTGAAGCGGGGAGACGGGCTTTCTTT
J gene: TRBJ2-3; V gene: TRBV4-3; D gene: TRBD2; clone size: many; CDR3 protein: CASSQGPAGGTDTQYF; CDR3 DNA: TGCGCCAGCAGCCAAGGTCCAGCGGGGGGCACAGATACGCAGTATTTT
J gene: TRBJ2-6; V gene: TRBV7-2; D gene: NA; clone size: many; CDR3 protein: CASRGGTGANVLTF; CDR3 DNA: TGTGCCAGCAGAGGGGGTACTGGGGCCAACGTCCTGACTTTC
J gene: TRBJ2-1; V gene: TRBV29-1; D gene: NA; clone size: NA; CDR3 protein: CSVWATGNEQFF; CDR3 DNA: TGCAGCGTGTGGGCCACAGGGAATGAGCAGTTCTTC
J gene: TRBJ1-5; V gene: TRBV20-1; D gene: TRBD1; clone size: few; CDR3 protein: CSAGQGRQPQHF; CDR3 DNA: TGCAGTGCCGGACAGGGACGTCAGCCCCAGCATTTT
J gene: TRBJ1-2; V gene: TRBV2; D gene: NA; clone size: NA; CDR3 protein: CASSDRLYGYTF; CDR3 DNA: TGTGCCAGCAGTGACAGACTCTATGGCTACACCTTC
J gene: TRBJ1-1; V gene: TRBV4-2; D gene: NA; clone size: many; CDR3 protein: CASSGWPNTEAFF; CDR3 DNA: TGTGCCAGCAGCGGTTGGCCGAACACTGAAGCTTTCTTT
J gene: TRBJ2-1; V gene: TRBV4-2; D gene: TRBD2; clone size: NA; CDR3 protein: CAGGSGGAHEQFF; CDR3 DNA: TGTGCGGGAGGGAGCGGGGGGGCACACGAGCAGTTCTTC
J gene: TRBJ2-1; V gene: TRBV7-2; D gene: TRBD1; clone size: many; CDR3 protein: CASSPLDRVSNEQFF; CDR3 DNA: TGTGCCAGCAGCCCTCTGGACAGGGTGAGCAATGAGCAGTTCTTC
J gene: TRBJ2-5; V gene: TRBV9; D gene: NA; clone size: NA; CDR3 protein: CASSVEGLPRETQYF; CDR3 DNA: TGTGCCAGCAGCGTAGAAGGGCTGCCCAGGGAGACCCAGTACTTC
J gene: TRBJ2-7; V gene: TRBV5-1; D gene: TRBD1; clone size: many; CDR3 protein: CASSSTWDSRYEQYF; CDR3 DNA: TGCGCCAGCAGCTCAACCTGGGACAGTCGGTACGAGCAGTACTTC
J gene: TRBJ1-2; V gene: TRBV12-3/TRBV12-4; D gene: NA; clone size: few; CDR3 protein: CASSWYGRTSEF; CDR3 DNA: TGTGCCAGCAGTTGGTACGGCAGGACGTCGGAGTTC
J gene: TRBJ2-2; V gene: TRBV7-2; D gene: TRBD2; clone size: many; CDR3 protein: CASSLRAKLAGTGELFF; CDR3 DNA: TGTGCCAGCAGCTTACGAGCGAAACTAGCGGGCACCGGGGAGCTGTTTTTT
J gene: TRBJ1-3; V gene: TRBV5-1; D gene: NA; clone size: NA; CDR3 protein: CASSLDGHSGNTIYF; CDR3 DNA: TGCGCCAGCAGCTTAGACGGTCACTCTGGAAACACCATATATTTT
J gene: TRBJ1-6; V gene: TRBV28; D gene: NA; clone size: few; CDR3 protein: CASRLDRGSPLHF; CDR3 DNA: TGTGCCAGCAGATTGGATCGAGGTTCACCCCTCCACTTT
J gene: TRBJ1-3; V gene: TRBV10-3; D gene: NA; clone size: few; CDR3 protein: CAISESGLIGNTIYF; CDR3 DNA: TGTGCCATCAGTGAGTCGGGGCTAATTGGAAACACCATATATTTT
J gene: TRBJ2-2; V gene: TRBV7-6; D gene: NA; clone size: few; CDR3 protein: CASSLDRYTGELFF; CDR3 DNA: TGTGCCAGCAGCTTAGACAGATACACCGGGGAGCTGTTTTTT
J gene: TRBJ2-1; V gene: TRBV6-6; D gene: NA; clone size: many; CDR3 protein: CASSYSPAAEIVINEQFF; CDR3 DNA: TGTGCCAGCAGTTACTCGCCGGCAGCCGAAATTGTTATCAATGAGCAGTTCTTC
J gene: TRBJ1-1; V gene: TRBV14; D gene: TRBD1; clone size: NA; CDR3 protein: CASSQARISSGGLLGSFF; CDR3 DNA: TGTGCCAGCAGCCAAGCAAGGATTAGCTCAGGGGGACTGCTAGGGTCGTTCTTT